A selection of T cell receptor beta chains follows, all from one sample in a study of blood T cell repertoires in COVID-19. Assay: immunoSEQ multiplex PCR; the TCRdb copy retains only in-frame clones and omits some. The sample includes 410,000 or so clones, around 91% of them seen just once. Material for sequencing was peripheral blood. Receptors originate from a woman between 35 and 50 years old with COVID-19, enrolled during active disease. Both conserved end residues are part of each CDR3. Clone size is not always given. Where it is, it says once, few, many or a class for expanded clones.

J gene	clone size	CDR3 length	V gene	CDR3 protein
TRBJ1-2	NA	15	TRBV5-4	CASSLPGQGAYGYTF
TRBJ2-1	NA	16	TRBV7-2	CASSPKTSGGLREQFF
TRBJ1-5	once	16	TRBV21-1	CASSVYRVYSNQPQHF
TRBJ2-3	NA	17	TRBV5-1	CASSLPLGQGGGDTQYF
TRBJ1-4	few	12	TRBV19	CASSQQGEKLFF
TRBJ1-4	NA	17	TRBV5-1	CASSTGTGGGSDEKLFF
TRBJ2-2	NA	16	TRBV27	CATHLSGAGSTGELFF
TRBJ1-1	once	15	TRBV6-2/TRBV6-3	CASSLTGQGNTEAFF
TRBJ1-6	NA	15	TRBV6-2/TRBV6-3	CASSYSVDSYSPLHF
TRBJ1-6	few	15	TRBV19	CASSILQGTKSPLHF
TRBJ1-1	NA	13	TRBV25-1	CASSEYGQGKAFF
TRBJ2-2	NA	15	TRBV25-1	CASSEEAGVTGELFF
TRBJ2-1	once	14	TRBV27	CASSPTWASNEQFF
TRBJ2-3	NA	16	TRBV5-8	CASTLGLVVGTDTQYF
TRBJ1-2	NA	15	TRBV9	CASSEDSRGNYGYTF
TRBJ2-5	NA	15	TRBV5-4	CASSLGGRRQETQYF
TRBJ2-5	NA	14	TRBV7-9	CASSPGTGEETQYF
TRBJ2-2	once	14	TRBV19	CASSIGGRTGELFF
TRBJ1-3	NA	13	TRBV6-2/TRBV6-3	CASNPTYGNTIYF
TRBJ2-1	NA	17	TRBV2	CASSFLSLAGGYNEQFF
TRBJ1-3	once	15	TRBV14	CASSRTGTGANGIYF
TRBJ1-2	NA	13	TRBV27	CASSQRDFYGYTF
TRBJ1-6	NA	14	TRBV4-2	CASSPGTGSSPLHF
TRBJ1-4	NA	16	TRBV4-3	CASSQGDRATNEKLFF
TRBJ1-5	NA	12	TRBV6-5	CASSLGNQPQHF
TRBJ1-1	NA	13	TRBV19	CASRRLTGAEAFF
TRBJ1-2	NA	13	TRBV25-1	CASSDYPGRGYTF
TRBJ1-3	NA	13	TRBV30	CAWSVAAGNTIYF
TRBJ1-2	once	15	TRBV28	CASSLLGQRGYGYTF
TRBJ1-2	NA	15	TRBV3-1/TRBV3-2	CASSPLGREVYGYTF
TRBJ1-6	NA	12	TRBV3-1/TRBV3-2	CASSLRGSPLHF
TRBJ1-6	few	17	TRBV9	CASSISGGHRDNSPLHF
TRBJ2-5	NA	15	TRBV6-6	CASTSGTGAQETQYF
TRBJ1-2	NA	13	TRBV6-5	CASSRTGGYGYTF
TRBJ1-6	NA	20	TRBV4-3	CASSQAVGQGPGSYNSPLHF
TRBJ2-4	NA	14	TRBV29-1	CSVLTGFAKNIQYF
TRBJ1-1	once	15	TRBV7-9	CASSPGQLRMTEAFF
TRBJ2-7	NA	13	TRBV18	CASSPLVSYEQYF
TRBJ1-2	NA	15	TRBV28	CASRTKTGTNYGYTF
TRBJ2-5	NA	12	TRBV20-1	CSASRLAETQYF
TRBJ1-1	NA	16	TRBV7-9	CASSFTGRAVNTEAFF
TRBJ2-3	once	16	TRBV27	CASSQASTGNTDTQYF
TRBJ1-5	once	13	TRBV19	CASSTQGLQPQHF
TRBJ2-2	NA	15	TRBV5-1	CASATGTVPTGELFF
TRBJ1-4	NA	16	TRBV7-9	CASSPETGWKVEKLFF
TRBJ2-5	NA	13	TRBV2	CAGTGVEGETQYF
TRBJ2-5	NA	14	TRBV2	CASSPGTGPKTQYF
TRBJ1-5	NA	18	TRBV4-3	CASSQTLTGQGVMQPQHF
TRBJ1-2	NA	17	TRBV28	CASNPETRTRGNYGYTF
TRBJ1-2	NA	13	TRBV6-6	CASSYPRQYGYTF
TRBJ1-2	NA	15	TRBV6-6	CASSRQGPTNYGYTF
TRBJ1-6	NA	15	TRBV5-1	CASSLRAEGNSPLHF
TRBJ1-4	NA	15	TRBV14	CASSQGGLGSEKLFF
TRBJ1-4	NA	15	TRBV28	CASSLNPGQPEKLFF
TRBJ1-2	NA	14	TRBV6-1	CASSEHPGTPGYTF
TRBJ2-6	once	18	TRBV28	CASSLSPTGGGGANVLTF
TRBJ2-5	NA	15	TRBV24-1	CATSDSSGTGETQYF
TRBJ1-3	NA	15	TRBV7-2	CASSLVSGAGNTIYF
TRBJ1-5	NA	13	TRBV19	CASTDRGGQPQHF
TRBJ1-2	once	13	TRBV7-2	CASSQDRGAGYTF